This entry lists 11 T cell receptor beta chains sequenced from one sample in a study of circulating CD8 cells and anti-PD-1 response in melanoma. From live CD3+CD8+TCRalphabeta+ cells, four PD-1 and/or TIGIT subsets were sorted. Each library started from about 14 ng of total RNA using the QIAseq Immune Repertoire TCR panel. Via MiXCR, TCRdb re-called the reads, giving one row per CDR3 protein. The repertoire holds approximately 250 distinct CDR3 sequences, with about 9.4% as singletons. The sample here was CD8+ T cells from PBMCs, taken at baseline or after one month of anti-PD-1 therapy (not recorded which). The origin of the receptors is a human donor with melanoma.

This clonotype ranks as large. CDR3 residues: CASNLIQGQGRRTYEQYF. The CDR3, as DNA: TGTGCATCAAATCTGATTCAAGGACAGGGGAGGAGGACCTACGAGCAGTACTTC. The chain carries TRBV2 and TRBJ2-7, with 9 positions matching TRBD1. In germline, CDR1 is SNHLY, CDR2 FYNNEI. The CDR3 is 18 residues long.

By proportion, this clonotype is large (0.1 to 1%). The V call is TRBV6-4, the J call TRBJ2-3, with 8 bases that match TRBD2. Germline V lookup: CDR1 MRHNA, CDR2 SNTAGT. The V segment lost 2 bases and the J segment 2 bases; nucleotides outside the gene matches: 6. The CDR3 runs to 16 residues. The CDR3 loop is CASSDKVAGPTDTQYF. DNA for the CDR3: TGTGCCAGCAGTGACAAGGTAGCGGGACCCACAGATACGCAGTATTTT.

On this clonotype: It may be a read error: a sequence one base away is much more abundant. This chain joins TRBV6-1 and TRBJ2-1; possible D gene TRBD2, 6 bases. The germline CDR1 and CDR2 sequences are MNHNS and SASEGT. This CDR3 comprises 13 residues. Trimming took 6 bases from V and 8 from J, leaving 14 bases between them. CDR3 residues: CASSLQGEDEQFF. The CDR3 DNA is TGTGCCAGCAGCCTCCAAGGGGAGGATGAGCAGTTCTTC.

This clonotype ranks as large. The chain couples TRBV20-1 to TRBJ1-5; 10 bases align to TRBD1. V lost 4 bases and J lost 1; bases outside the gene matches: 13. Germline-derived CDR1 and CDR2 are DFQATT and SNEGSKA (reference sequence). The CDR3 sequence is 18 residues long. In DNA form, the CDR3 reads TGCAGTGCTAAGGCCCGGGACAGGGGAACCCTGAGCAATCAGCCCCAGCATTTT. Protein sequence: CSAKARDRGTLSNQPQHF.

This clonotype is categorized as medium-sized. V is TRBV12-3 or TRBV12-4 and J is TRBJ2-7; D is uncertain. The CDR3 is 15 amino acids. The V end was cut by 5 bases, the J end by 3 bases, with 17 bases between. The CDR3 spells CASSPGFSKHYEQYF. CDR3 DNA: TGTGCCAGCAGTCCCGGTTTCTCCAAACACTACGAGCAGTACTTC.

By sample fraction, this clonotype is large. CDR3 sequence reads: CASTRGRGYEQYF. DNA for the CDR3: TGTGCCAGCACCCGTGGCAGGGGGTACGAGCAGTACTTC. The chain carries TRBV12-3 or TRBV12-4 and TRBJ2-7, with 7 bases lining up with TRBD1. There are 13 residues in the CDR3. V shed 7 bases and J 4 bases; nucleotides not matched to a gene: 7.

Notes on this clonotype: A read error is possible here, since a much larger clone lies one base away. The J gene is TRBJ2-5, the V gene TRBV19; D call uncertain. The CDR3 consists of 11 residues. Germline V gene lookup returns CDR1 LNHDA and CDR2 SQIVND (reference sequence). In DNA, the CDR3 is TGTGCCAGTAGTGCGCAAGAGACCCAGCACTTC. Protein product: CASSAQETQHF.

This clonotype rates as hyperexpanded. The chain links TRBV7-3 to TRBJ2-1, with 9 bases lining up with TRBD1. The CDR3 spans 17 residues. Germline CDR1 reads SGHTA; CDR2 reads FQGTGA. Losses at the gene ends were 0 bases for V and 2 bases for J; bases not matched to a gene: 5. In DNA, the CDR3 is TGTGCCAGCAGCTTAACCTTAGGGACAGGGCCCTACAATGAGCAGTTCTTC. This codes for CASSLTLGTGPYNEQFF.

This clonotype is hyperexpanded within its sample. This chain joins TRBV29-1 and TRBJ2-6, with unresolved D. Germline loops: CDR1 SQVTM, CDR2 ANQGSEA. Trimming pared 5 bases from V and 2 bases from J, leaving 7 bases between. The CDR3 extends over 13 amino acids. CDR3 coding DNA: TGCAGCGTTACAGACCCTGGGGCCAACGTCCTGACTTTC. Amino acid sequence: CSVTDPGANVLTF.

In its sample, this clonotype ranks as medium-sized. The chain is built from TRBV30 and TRBJ2-3; D not resolved. This CDR3 contains 13 residues. Trimming stripped 4 bases from V and 0 bases from J, with 8 bases between. Germline values: CDR1 GTSNPN, CDR2 SVGIG (reference sequence). The CDR3 DNA reads TGTGCCTGGAACACCTTCAGCACAGATACGCAGTATTTT. Translated, it gives CAWNTFSTDTQYF.

This clonotype counts as large. This chain connects TRBV27 to TRBJ2-5; 7 bases match TRBD2. Germline values: CDR1 MNHEY, CDR2 SMNVEV (reference sequence). The CDR3 runs to 14 residues. The V segment lost 8 bases and the J segment 3 bases; nucleotides outside the gene matches: 9. DNA of the CDR3: TGTGCCAGCGGGGGGGTTTTCACGGAAGAGACCCAGTACTTC. It translates to CASGGVFTEETQYF.